This entry features one T cell receptor (beta chain) sequence. Its specificity is unknown. Germline assignment: CDR1 MNHEY and CDR2 SMNVEV (reference sequence). The CDR3 loop spans 16 amino acids. V lost 5 bases and J lost 5, with 21 bases in between. Profiling relied on immunoSEQ multiplex PCR, and the TCRdb table lists in-frame clones only, not all of them. The sample consists of some 2 million clones, about 94% of them appearing once. CD8 cells regarded as naive lacked CD45RO, were positively chosen for CCR7, and omitted terminally differentiated effector memory CD45RA+ cells. The data originate from a study of shared clonotypes between healthy human individuals. About the research overall: Serving as donors were two women and a few men, whose ages spanned 18 to 49.

Findings and limits, study-wide: Though the depth was large, rarefaction showed that sorted-subset sequencing was incomplete.

This TCR came from a man aged 18 to 30 in good health. The chain joins TRBV27 to TRBJ1-2; D may be TRBD1 (6 bases). The sequenced sample consisted of naive CD8+ T cells sorted from blood. CDR3: CASSPSGGDMVYGYTF. The CDR3 DNA is TGTGCCAGCAGTCCCTCCGGCGGGGACATGGTTTATGGCTACACCTTC.